Described below is a single T cell receptor beta chain sequence and its context. Its specificity is unknown. Trimming removed 3 bases at V and 3 bases at J, with 9 bases between. Germline V gene sequence: CDR1 ENHRY, CDR2 SYGVKD. CDR3 length equals 14 residues. TCRdb re-analysed the 5' RACE reads in MiXCR, keeping a single row per CDR3 protein. The sample shows approximately 260,000 distinct CDR3 sequences, about an eighth of them seen only once. This sample was included in a study of identical twins. Study-wide results and caveats: Invariant MAIT and iNKT cells could partly confound zero-insertion analyses. In beta out-of-frame sequences, the excess sharing between twins was weaker.

The chain uses TRBV10-3 and TRBJ1-5; D is perhaps TRBD1 (5 bases). The receptor was isolated from a woman between 18 and 29 years old in good health. Sequenced: memory (CD45RO+) T cells sorted from blood. The CDR3 DNA follows: TGTGCCATCAGTGAACTAGGGGTCAATCAGCCCCAGCATTTT. Translated: CAISELGVNQPQHF.